The clone carrying this T cell receptor beta chain turned up a few times. Its specificity is not known. The data derive from a study of T-cell memory formation after mild COVID-19. Study at large: Among the donors, TCR clusters were largely specific to each donor.

Constant-segment primers served in 5'RACE that generated TCR alpha and TCR beta cDNA libraries bearing sample barcodes and UMIs. TCRdb redid the calling of the 5' RACE reads with MiXCR, one entry per CDR3 protein. The table records 280,000 or so distinct CDR3 sequences, 8% to 9% of them present only once. Study observations and caveats: Within pre-infection memory, some responding clones were found, suggesting cross-reactive memory joined. CD4/CD8 balance held among clones contracting day 15 to 85, and later expanders leaned CD4+.

After removal of 0 bases from V and 2 bases from J, the junction contained 7 bases not matched to a gene. CDR3 length: 18 residues. Germline V gene sequence: CDR1 SGHTA, CDR2 FQGNSA. The chain uses TRBV7-2 and TRBJ2-7, with 13 bases lining up with TRBD2. The sequenced sample consisted of PBMCs or a T cell subset sorted from them (not recorded which). This TCR was recovered from a man aged 18 to 30 who had mild COVID-19 (a few samples of this study predate the infection). Cell type and time point are not known. CDR3 nucleotide sequence: TGTGCCAGCAGCTTAGCCTCGGGACTAGCGGGGATAACCTACGAGCAGTACTTC. This encodes CASSLASGLAGITYEQYF.